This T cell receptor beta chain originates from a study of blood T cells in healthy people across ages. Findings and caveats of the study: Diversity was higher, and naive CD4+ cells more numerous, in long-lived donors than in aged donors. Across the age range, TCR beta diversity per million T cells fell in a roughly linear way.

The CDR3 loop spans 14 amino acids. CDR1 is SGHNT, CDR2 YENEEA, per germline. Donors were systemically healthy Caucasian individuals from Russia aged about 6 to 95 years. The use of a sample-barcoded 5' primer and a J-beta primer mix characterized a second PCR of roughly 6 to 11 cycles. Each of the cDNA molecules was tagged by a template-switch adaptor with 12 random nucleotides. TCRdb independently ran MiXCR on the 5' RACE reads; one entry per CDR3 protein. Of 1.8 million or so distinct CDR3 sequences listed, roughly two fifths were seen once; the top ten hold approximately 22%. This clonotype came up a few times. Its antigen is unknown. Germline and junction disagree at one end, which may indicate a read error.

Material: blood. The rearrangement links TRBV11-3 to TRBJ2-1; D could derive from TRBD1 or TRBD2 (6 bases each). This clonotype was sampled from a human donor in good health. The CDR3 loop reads CVSSLGRTDNEQFF. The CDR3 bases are TGTGTCAGCAGCTTGGGGAGGACAGACAATGAGCAGTTCTTC.